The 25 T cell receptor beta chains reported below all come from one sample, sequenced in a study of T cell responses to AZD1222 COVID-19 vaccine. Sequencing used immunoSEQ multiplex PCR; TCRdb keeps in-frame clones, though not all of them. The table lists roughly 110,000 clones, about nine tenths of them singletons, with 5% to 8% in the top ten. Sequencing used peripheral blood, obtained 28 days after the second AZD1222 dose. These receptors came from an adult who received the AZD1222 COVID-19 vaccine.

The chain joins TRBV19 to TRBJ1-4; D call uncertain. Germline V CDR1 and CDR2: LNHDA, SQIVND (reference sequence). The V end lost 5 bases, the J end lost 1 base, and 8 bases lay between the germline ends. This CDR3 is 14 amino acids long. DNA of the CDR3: TGTGCCAGTAGTCCCATAGTAACTAATGAAAAACTGTTTTTT. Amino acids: CASSPIVTNEKLFF.

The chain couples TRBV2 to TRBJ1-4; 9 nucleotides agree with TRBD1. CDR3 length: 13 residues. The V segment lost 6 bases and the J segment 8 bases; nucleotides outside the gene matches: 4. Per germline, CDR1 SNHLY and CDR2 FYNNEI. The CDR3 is CASRGQGGEKLFF. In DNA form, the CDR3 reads TGTGCCAGCAGGGGACAGGGAGGAGAAAAACTGTTTTTT.

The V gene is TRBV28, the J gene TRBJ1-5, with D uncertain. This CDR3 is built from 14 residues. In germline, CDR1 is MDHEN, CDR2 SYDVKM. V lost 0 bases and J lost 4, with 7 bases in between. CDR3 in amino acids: CASSLWLTNQPQHF. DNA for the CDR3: TGTGCCAGCAGTTTATGGTTGACAAATCAGCCCCAGCATTTT.

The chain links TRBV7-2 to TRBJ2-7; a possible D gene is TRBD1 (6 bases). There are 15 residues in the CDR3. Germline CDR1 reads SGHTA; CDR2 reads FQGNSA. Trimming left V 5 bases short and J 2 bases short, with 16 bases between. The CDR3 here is CASSASGTLTYEQYF. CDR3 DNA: TGTGCCAGCAGCGCCTCCGGGACATTGACCTACGAGCAGTACTTC.

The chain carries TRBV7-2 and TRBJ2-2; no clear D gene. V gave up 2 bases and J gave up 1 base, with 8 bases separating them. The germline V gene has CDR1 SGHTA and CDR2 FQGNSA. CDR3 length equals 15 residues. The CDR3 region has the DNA TGTGCCAGCAGCTTAACTCCACAGAACACCGGGGAGCTGTTTTTT. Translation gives CASSLTPQNTGELFF.

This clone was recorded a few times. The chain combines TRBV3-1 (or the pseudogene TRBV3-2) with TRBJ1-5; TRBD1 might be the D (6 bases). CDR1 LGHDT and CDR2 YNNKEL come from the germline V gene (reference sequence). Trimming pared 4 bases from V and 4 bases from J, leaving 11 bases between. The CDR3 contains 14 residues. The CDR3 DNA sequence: TGTGCCAGCAGCCTCAGCACAGGGAATCAGCCCCAGCATTTT. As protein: CASSLSTGNQPQHF.

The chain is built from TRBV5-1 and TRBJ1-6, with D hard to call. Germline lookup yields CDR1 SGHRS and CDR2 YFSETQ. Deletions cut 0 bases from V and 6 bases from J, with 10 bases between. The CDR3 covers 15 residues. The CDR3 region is CASSLEGLGNSPLHF. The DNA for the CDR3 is TGCGCCAGCAGCTTGGAAGGGTTGGGTAATTCACCCCTCCACTTT.

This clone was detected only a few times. This CDR3 reads CASSRIGSNQPQHF. The DNA for the CDR3 is TGCGCCAGCAGCCGAATAGGAAGCAATCAGCCCCAGCATTTT. The rearrangement joins TRBV4-1 to TRBJ1-5; D unresolved. CDR3 length: 14 residues. Trimming pared 4 bases from V and 1 base from J, leaving 8 bases between. Germline loops: CDR1 MGHRA, CDR2 YSYEKL.

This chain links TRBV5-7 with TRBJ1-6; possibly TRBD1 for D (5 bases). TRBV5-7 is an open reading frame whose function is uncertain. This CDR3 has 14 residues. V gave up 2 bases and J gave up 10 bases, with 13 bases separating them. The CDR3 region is CASSLKGRWSPLHF. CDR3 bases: TGTGCCAGCAGCTTAAAGGGGCGATGGTCACCCCTCCACTTT.

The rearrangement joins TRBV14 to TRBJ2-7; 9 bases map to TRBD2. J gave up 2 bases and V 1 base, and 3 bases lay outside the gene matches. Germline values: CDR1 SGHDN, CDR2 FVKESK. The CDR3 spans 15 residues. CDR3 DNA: TGTGCCAGCAGCCAAGGAAGCGGGGGGACCTACGAGCAGTACTTC. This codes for CASSQGSGGTYEQYF.

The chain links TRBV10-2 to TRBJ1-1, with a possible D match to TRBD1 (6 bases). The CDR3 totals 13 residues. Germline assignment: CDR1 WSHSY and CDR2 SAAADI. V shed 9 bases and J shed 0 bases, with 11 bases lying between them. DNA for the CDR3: TGCGCCAGGAAGGACAGCTTGAACACTGAAGCTTTCTTT. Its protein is CARKDSLNTEAFF.

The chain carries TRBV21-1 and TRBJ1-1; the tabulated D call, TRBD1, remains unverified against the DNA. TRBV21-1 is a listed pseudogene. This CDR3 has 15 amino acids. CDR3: CASGAGVKMNTEAFF. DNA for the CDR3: TGTGCCAGCGGGGCAGGGGTTAAAATGAACACTGAAGCTTTCTTT.

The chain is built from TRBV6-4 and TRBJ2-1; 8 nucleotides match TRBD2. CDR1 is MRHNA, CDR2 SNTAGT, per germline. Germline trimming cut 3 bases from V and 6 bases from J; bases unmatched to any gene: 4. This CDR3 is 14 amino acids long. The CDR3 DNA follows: TGTGCCAGCAGTGAAGGCGGGGGGAGCAATGAGCAGTTCTTC. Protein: CASSEGGGSNEQFF.

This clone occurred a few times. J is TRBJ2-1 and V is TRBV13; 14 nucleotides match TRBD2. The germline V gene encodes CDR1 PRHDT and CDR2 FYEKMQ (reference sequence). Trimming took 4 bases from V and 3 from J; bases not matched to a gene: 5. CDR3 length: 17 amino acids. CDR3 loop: CASSYRLAGGLYNEQFF. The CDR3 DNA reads TGTGCCAGCAGCTACCGACTAGCGGGAGGGCTCTACAATGAGCAGTTCTTC.

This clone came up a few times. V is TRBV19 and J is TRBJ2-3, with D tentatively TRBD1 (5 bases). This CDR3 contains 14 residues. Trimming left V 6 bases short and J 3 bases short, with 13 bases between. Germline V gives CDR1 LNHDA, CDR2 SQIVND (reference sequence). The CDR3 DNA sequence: TGTGCCAGTAGGCGACAGCTCCCGACAGATACGCAGTATTTT. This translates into CASRRQLPTDTQYF.

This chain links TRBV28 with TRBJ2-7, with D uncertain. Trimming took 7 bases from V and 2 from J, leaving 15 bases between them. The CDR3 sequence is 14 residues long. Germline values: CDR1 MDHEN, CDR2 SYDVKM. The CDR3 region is CASTRPGVTYEQYF. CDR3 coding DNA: TGTGCCAGCACCCGCCCAGGCGTGACCTACGAGCAGTACTTC.

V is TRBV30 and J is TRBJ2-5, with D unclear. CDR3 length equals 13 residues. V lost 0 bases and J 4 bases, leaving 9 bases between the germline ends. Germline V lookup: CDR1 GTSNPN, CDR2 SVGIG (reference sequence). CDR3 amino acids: CAWSVGQRETQYF. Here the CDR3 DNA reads TGTGCCTGGAGTGTAGGGCAAAGAGAGACCCAGTACTTC. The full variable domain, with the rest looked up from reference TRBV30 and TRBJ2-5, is SQTIHQWPATLVQPVGSPLSLECTVEGTSNPNLYWYRQAAGRGLQLLFYSVGIGQISSEVPQNLSASRPQDRQFILSSKKLLLSDSGFYLCAWSVGQRETQYFGPGTRLLVL.

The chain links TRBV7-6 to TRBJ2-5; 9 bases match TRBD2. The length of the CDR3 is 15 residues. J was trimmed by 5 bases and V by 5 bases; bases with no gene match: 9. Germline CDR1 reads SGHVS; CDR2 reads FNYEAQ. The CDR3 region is CASSPGSGGFETQYF. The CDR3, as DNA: TGTGCCAGCAGCCCGGGGAGCGGGGGGTTCGAGACCCAGTACTTC.

The CDR3 spells CASSYEARGSDGYTF. The CDR3 DNA follows: TGTGCCAGCAGTTACGAAGCCAGGGGGAGTGATGGCTACACCTTC. The chain employs TRBV6-5 and TRBJ1-2, with TRBD1 identical over 7 bases. Looked up from germline, CDR1 is MNHEY and CDR2 is SVGAGI. The CDR3 has 15 residues. J gave up 6 bases and V 2 bases, and 9 bases lay outside the gene matches.

The CDR3 DNA reads as TGTGCCAGCAGCCCACAGGGGACAGGAGTCCTTAACTATGGCTACACCTTC. This encodes CASSPQGTGVLNYGYTF. V usage is TRBV11-2 and J usage is TRBJ1-2; 8 positions agree with TRBD1. Germline assignment: CDR1 SGHAT and CDR2 FQNNGV. This CDR3 spans 17 amino acids. Germline trimming cut 5 bases from V and 1 base from J; bases unmatched to any gene: 12.

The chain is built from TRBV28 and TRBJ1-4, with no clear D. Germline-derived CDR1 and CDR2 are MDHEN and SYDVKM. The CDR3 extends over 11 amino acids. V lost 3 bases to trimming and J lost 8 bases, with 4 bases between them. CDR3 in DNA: TGTGCCAGCAGTTTGGGAGAAAAACTGTTTTTT. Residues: CASSLGEKLFF.

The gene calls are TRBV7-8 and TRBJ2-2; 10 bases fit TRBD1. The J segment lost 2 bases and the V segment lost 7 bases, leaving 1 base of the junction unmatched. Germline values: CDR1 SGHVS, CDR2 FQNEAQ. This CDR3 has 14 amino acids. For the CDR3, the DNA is TGTGCCAGCACGACAGGGGGCAACACCGGGGAGCTGTTTTTT. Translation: CASTTGGNTGELFF.

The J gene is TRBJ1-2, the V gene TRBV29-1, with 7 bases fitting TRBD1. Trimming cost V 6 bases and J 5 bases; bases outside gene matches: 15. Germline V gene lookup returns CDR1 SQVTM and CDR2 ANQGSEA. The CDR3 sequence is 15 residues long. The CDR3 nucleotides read TGCAGCGTCCAACGCGACGACAGGGAGGCGTATGGCTACACCTTC. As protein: CSVQRDDREAYGYTF.

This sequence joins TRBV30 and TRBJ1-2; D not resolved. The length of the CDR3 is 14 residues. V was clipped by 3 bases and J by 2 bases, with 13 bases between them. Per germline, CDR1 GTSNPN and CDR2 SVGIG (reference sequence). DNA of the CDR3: TGTGCCTGGAGGACGGGAGGAGTGAACTATGGCTACACCTTC. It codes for CAWRTGGVNYGYTF.

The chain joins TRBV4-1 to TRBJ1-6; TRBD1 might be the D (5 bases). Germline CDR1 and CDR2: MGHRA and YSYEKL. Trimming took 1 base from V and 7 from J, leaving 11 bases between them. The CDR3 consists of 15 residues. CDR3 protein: CASSQVGAGNSPLHF. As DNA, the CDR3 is TGCGCCAGCAGCCAAGTTGGGGCAGGGAATTCACCCCTCCACTTT.